A single sample gave rise to the 6 T cell receptor beta chains below, sequenced in a study of T cell changes during pregnancy in multiple sclerosis. Some clones are missing from TCRdb's copy, which holds only in-frame ones; the method was immunoSEQ multiplex PCR. The sample holds 20,000 or so clones; 86% are singletons and the top ten take 5.8%. The sequences come from CD8+ T cells from peripheral blood mononuclear cells, collected in the third trimester of pregnancy. The receptors stem from a female donor in good health, enrolled as a control in a pregnancy study.

The rearrangement links TRBV4-3 to TRBJ2-5; 9 bases agree with TRBD2. Germline CDR1 is LGHNA and CDR2 is YSLEER. V lost 0 bases to trimming and J lost 5 bases; unmatched junction nucleotides: 7. This CDR3 comprises 16 residues. The CDR3 DNA sequence: TGCGCCAGCAGCCAAGATAAGGTAGCGGGGGCTGAGACCCAGTACTTC. Its translation: CASSQDKVAGAETQYF.

The chain recombines TRBV10-3 with TRBJ1-6, with 10 bases fitting TRBD1. Germline V gene data show CDR1 as ENHRY and CDR2 as SYGVKD. This CDR3 comprises 16 residues. The junction had 12 bases not matched to a gene; V was cut back by 10 bases and J by 6 bases. CDR3 nucleotide sequence: TGTGCCACCACCCCCTCCGGGACAGGGGCTAATTCACCCCTCCACTTT. Amino acids: CATTPSGTGANSPLHF.

The chain links TRBV4-3 to TRBJ2-5; no firm D call. CDR3 length: 15 residues. V shed 0 bases and J shed 4 bases, with 12 bases lying between them. Germline loops: CDR1 LGHNA, CDR2 YSLEER. CDR3 amino acids: CASSQDRGALETQYF. CDR3 coding DNA: TGCGCCAGCAGCCAAGACCGAGGAGCGTTAGAGACCCAGTACTTC.

The rearrangement joins TRBV11-2 to TRBJ1-1; 8 positions match TRBD1. V lost 4 bases to trimming and J lost 4 bases; unmatched junction nucleotides: 8. CDR1 and CDR2 from the germline V gene are SGHAT and FQNNGV. The CDR3 contains 15 residues. The CDR3 bases are TGTGCCAGCAGCTCCCGGACAGGGAGCGGCACTGAAGCTTTCTTT. Translation gives CASSSRTGSGTEAFF.

The CDR3 here is CASSVDGDEQYF. The CDR3, as DNA: TGTGCCAGCAGCGTAGACGGGGACGAGCAGTACTTC. The chain couples TRBV9 to TRBJ2-7; D may be TRBD2 (5 bases). Trimming removed 0 bases from V and 5 bases from J, with 6 bases in between. This CDR3 has 12 amino acids. Germline V gives CDR1 SGDLS, CDR2 YYNGEE.

The V and J genes are TRBV30 and TRBJ1-5; D remains unclear. V was shortened by 4 bases and J by 0 bases, with 7 bases between the two germline ends. This CDR3 spans 13 amino acids. The germline CDR1 and CDR2 sequences are GTSNPN and SVGIG (reference sequence). CDR3 in amino acids: CAWTLNSNQPQHF. In DNA, the CDR3 is TGTGCCTGGACCCTAAATAGCAATCAGCCCCAGCATTTT. Based on the CDR3 plus reference TRBV30 and TRBJ1-5, the full variable domain is SQTIHQWPATLVQPVGSPLSLECTVEGTSNPNLYWYRQAAGRGLQLLFYSVGIGQISSEVPQNLSASRPQDRQFILSSKKLLLSDSGFYLCAWTLNSNQPQHFGDGTRLSIL.